The 11 T cell receptor beta chains below all came from one sample that was sequenced in a study of technical replicates of blood from a few donors. Sequencing used immunoSEQ multiplex PCR; TCRdb keeps in-frame clones, though not all of them. The sample lists 75,000 to 90,000 clones; 93% were seen once. The sequenced sample was T cells isolated from PBMCs. The receptors derive from a human donor in good health.

V gene TRBV2 combines with J gene TRBJ1-2, with D perhaps TRBD1 (5 bases). The CDR3 has 16 residues. Trimming shortened V by 5 bases and J by 0 bases, and 16 bases separated the two germline ends. Germline CDR1 is SNHLY and CDR2 is FYNNEI. The CDR3 nucleotides read TGTGCCAGCAGTTCGGGGGACGACTTTACTAACTATGGCTACACCTTC. Encoded protein: CASSSGDDFTNYGYTF.

J is TRBJ1-4 and V is TRBV9; D is possibly TRBD1 (6 bases). V was shortened by 4 bases and J by 6 bases, with 22 bases between the two germline ends. The CDR3 extends over 17 amino acids. Germline values: CDR1 SGDLS, CDR2 YYNGEE. The CDR3 nucleotides read TGTGCCAGCAGCCTAGCCGGGGGAAGGGGGGGGTATGAAAAACTGTTTTTT. Protein product: CASSLAGGRGGYEKLFF.

The chain couples TRBV30 to TRBJ2-7; a possible D gene is TRBD2 (5 bases). This CDR3 is 13 amino acids long. V shed 3 bases and J shed 3 bases, with 12 bases lying between them. The germline CDR1 and CDR2 sequences are GTSNPN and SVGIG (reference sequence). CDR3 region: CAWRRADFYEQYF. The CDR3 bases are TGTGCCTGGAGGAGGGCAGATTTCTACGAGCAGTACTTC.

The chain recombines TRBV28 with TRBJ2-7; 7 nucleotides match TRBD1. Unmatched junction bases numbered 13, after V lost 4 bases and J lost 4 bases. CDR1 is MDHEN and CDR2 is SYDVKM in the germline V gene. This CDR3 region has 16 residues. The CDR3 protein is CASSSKDRSDLYEQYF. CDR3 coding DNA: TGTGCCAGCAGTTCTAAGGACAGGTCAGATCTGTACGAGCAGTACTTC.

The chain combines TRBV5-8 with TRBJ2-5, with D perhaps matching TRBD1 (5 bases). The V end was cut by 4 bases, the J end by 3 bases, with 19 bases between. Germline V gene sequence: CDR1 SGHTS, CDR2 YDEGEE. This CDR3 is built from 16 residues. CDR3 sequence (DNA): TGTGCCAGCAGCCCTTTAGGAAGGGGCTTAAAAGAGACCCAGTACTTC. It codes for CASSPLGRGLKETQYF.

The chain recombines TRBV4-2 with TRBJ1-5; D gene unclear. V lost 3 bases and J 4 bases, leaving 13 bases between the germline ends. This CDR3 has 15 residues. CDR1 is LGHNA, CDR2 YNFKEQ, per germline. CDR3 loop: CASSHDEGRNQPQHF. The CDR3 region has the DNA TGTGCCAGCAGCCATGACGAGGGCCGAAATCAGCCCCAGCATTTT.

This sequence joins TRBV7-9 and TRBJ2-3; D is perhaps TRBD2 (6 bases). CDR3 length: 15 residues. Germline-derived CDR1 and CDR2 are SEHNR and FQNEAQ (reference sequence). With 4 bases removed from V and 1 base from J, the gap between germline ends came to 12 bases. CDR3 protein: CASSSGDWGTDTQYF. The CDR3 nucleotides are TGTGCCAGCAGCTCGGGAGATTGGGGCACAGATACGCAGTATTTT.

The V gene is TRBV9, the J gene TRBJ2-7; D unclear. Germline-derived CDR1 and CDR2 are SGDLS and YYNGEE. Trimming took off 4 bases at V and 4 bases at J, with 9 bases between the two ends. This CDR3 region has 12 residues. The CDR3 bases are TGTGCCAGCAGCCCCGGCAGGTACGAGCAGTACTTC. It encodes CASSPGRYEQYF.

J is TRBJ2-7 and V is TRBV19; weak D call: TRBD2 (6 bases). V gave up 4 bases and J gave up 6 bases, with 10 bases separating them. The germline V gene has CDR1 LNHDA and CDR2 SQIVND (reference sequence). The CDR3 is 12 amino acids. The CDR3 DNA sequence: TGTGCCAGTAGTAGGGGAGGTTCCGAGCAGTACTTC. As protein: CASSRGGSEQYF.

The chain links TRBV5-1 to TRBJ2-7; the match to TRBD1 covers 7 bases. The CDR3 runs 16 residues. Germline V gives CDR1 SGHRS, CDR2 YFSETQ. V gave up 1 base and J gave up 1 base; unmatched junction bases: 8. The CDR3 DNA sequence: TGCGCCAGCAGCTTGACTGCTACAGGGGCATCCTACGAGCAGTACTTC. It codes for CASSLTATGASYEQYF.

The DNA for the CDR3 is TGTGCCAGCAGGACACTAGCGGGAGGGGGGCAAGAGACCCAGTACTTC. It encodes CASRTLAGGGQETQYF. V gene TRBV27 combines with J gene TRBJ2-5; 13 bases are shared with TRBD2. This CDR3 contains 16 residues. V shed 6 bases and J 2 bases; nucleotides not matched to a gene: 6. In germline, CDR1 is MNHEY, CDR2 SMNVEV (reference sequence).